These 29 T cell receptor beta chains were sequenced from one sample in a study of CD8 T cells in Susac syndrome. Random hexamers served to reverse transcribe roughly 0.5 to 1 ug RNA. From the immunoSEQ multiplex PCR reads, TCRdb called clonotypes with MiXCR, one entry per CDR3 protein. The table includes roughly 200,000 distinct CDR3 sequences, roughly 92% detected once. Sample: CD4+ T cells from PBMCs. The receptors shown here come from a human donor with Susac syndrome.

The genes are TRBV7-9 and TRBJ2-4; perhaps TRBD2 as D (6 bases). Germline assignment: CDR1 SEHNR and CDR2 FQNEAQ (reference sequence). The CDR3 contains 13 residues. With 1 base removed from V and 8 bases from J, the gap between germline ends came to 9 bases. CDR3 amino acids: CASSLGGEDIQYF. The CDR3 nucleotides are TGTGCCAGCAGCTTAGGAGGGGAGGACATTCAGTACTTC.

This sequence joins TRBV12-3 or TRBV12-4 and TRBJ2-2; the D gene is possibly TRBD1 (5 bases). V lost 6 bases, J lost 0 bases, and 20 bases lay in between. The CDR3 is made up of 18 amino acids. The CDR3 protein is CASSQYSGLTSNTGELFF. CDR3 nucleotide sequence: TGTGCCAGCAGCCAATATTCAGGGCTGACATCGAACACCGGGGAGCTGTTTTTT.

The chain uses TRBV20-1 and TRBJ2-7; weak D call: TRBD1 (5 bases). This CDR3 region has 11 residues. Germline V CDR1 and CDR2: DFQATT, SNEGSKA (reference sequence). Deletions cut 8 bases from V and 7 bases from J, with 15 bases between. This CDR3 reads CSPIQGREQYF. CDR3 sequence (DNA): TGCAGTCCAATCCAGGGTAGGGAGCAGTACTTC.

This chain links TRBV7-2 with TRBJ2-7; a weak D match, TRBD1 (6 bases). Trimming pared 5 bases from V and 7 bases from J, leaving 15 bases between. The CDR3 loop spans 13 amino acids. Germline-derived CDR1 and CDR2 are SGHTA and FQGNSA. In DNA, the CDR3 is TGTGCCAGCAGCCGACCGGACAGCCGAGAGCAGTACTTC. It codes for CASSRPDSREQYF.

There are a few counts of this clonotype. The J gene is TRBJ2-2, the V gene TRBV6-1; the D is unclear. This CDR3 region has 12 residues. Germline assignment: CDR1 MNHNS and CDR2 SASEGT. Trimming stripped 7 bases from V and 2 bases from J, with 5 bases between. CDR3 DNA sequence: TGTGCCAGCATGGGAAACACCGGGGAGCTGTTTTTT. Its translation: CASMGNTGELFF.

The chain links TRBV7-2 to TRBJ1-6; maybe TRBD1 (5 bases). Trimming left V 4 bases short and J 8 bases short, with 12 bases between. CDR1 and CDR2 (germline): SGHTA, FQGNSA. CDR3 length: 14 amino acids. CDR3 region: CASSSRGPDSPLHF. Here the CDR3 DNA reads TGTGCCAGCAGCTCCCGGGGACCTGATTCACCCCTCCACTTT. Complete variable domain (other parts from reference TRBV7-2 and TRBJ1-6): GAGVSQSPSNKVTEKGKDVELRCDPISGHTALYWYRQSLGQGLEFLIYFQGNSAPDKSGLPSDRFSAERTGGSVSTLTIQRTQQEDSAVYLCASSSRGPDSPLHFGNGTRLTVT.

The chain combines TRBV20-1 with TRBJ2-1, with D possibly matching TRBD2 (5 bases). V was shortened by 2 bases and J by 5 bases, with 16 bases between the two germline ends. The CDR3 extends over 15 amino acids. Germline V gene sequence: CDR1 DFQATT, CDR2 SNEGSKA (reference sequence). The CDR3 bases are TGCAGTGCTAGAAAAGGCGGACTTTTGGACAATGAGCAGTTCTTC. Its translation is CSARKGGLLDNEQFF.

The rearrangement joins TRBV2 to TRBJ1-6, with 9 bases that match TRBD1. The CDR3 is 15 amino acids. V dropped 3 bases and J dropped 8; count of bases not matched to a gene: 5. CDR1 and CDR2 (germline): SNHLY, FYNNEI. The DNA of the CDR3 is TGTGCCAGCAGTGAGATGGACAGGGGACATTCACCCCTCCACTTT. It is translated as CASSEMDRGHSPLHF. The full variable domain, rest sourced from reference TRBV2 and TRBJ1-6, is EPEVTQTPSHQVTQMGQEVILRCVPISNHLYFYWYRQILGQKVEFLVSFYNNEISEKSEIFDDQFSVERPDGSNFTLKIRSTKLEDSAMYFCASSEMDRGHSPLHFGNGTRLTVT.

In this sample, this clonotype turned up once. The chain employs TRBV5-6 and TRBJ2-3, with 7 nucleotides matching TRBD1. With 6 bases clipped from V and 0 bases from J, the junction kept 10 bases outside the gene matches. Per the germline V gene, CDR1 is SGHDT and CDR2 is YYEEEE. The CDR3 extends over 16 amino acids. The CDR3 region has the DNA TGTGCCAGCATCCTCTTGGGACAGCAAAGCACAGATACGCAGTATTTT. Translation gives CASILLGQQSTDTQYF.

The chain employs TRBV29-1 and TRBJ2-1, with 9 positions matching TRBD1. The CDR3 length is 14 residues. With 3 bases clipped from V and 9 bases from J, the junction kept 9 bases outside the gene matches. CDR1 is SQVTM and CDR2 is ANQGSEA in the germline V gene. The DNA for the CDR3 is TGCAGCGTTGACCTCTCGGGACAGGGAGGTGAGCAGTTCTTC. Protein: CSVDLSGQGGEQFF.

The CDR3 DNA sequence: TGTGCCAGCAGCCAAGGGTTAGCGGCCGGAGATACGCAGTATTTT. Its protein is CASSQGLAAGDTQYF. The chain links TRBV3-1 to TRBJ2-3; D is possibly TRBD2 (6 bases). The germline gives CDR1 LGHDT, CDR2 YNNKEL (reference sequence). This CDR3 contains 15 residues. The germline V and J ends were trimmed by 1 base and 5 bases, with 13 bases remaining between them.

The chain is built from TRBV4-3 and TRBJ1-1; possibly TRBD1 for D (6 bases). The V gene's germline CDR1 is LGHNA and CDR2 YSLEER. Trimming cost V 3 bases and J 3 bases, with 20 bases left between them. The CDR3 is 17 residues long. This CDR3 reads CASSQGRDLSGDTEAFF. The CDR3 coding sequence is TGCGCCAGCAGCCAGGGCAGGGATTTGTCAGGGGACACTGAAGCTTTCTTT.

The chain carries TRBV20-1 and TRBJ1-1, with D perhaps matching TRBD1 (6 bases). Trimming stripped 6 bases from V and 1 base from J, with 21 bases between. In germline, CDR1 is DFQATT, CDR2 SNEGSKA (reference sequence). The CDR3 totals 16 residues. The CDR3 reads CSAHKTAGGKNTEAFF. The CDR3 region has the DNA TGCAGTGCACACAAAACGGCGGGGGGCAAGAACACTGAAGCTTTCTTT.

The chain couples TRBV2 to TRBJ2-1, with 9 nucleotides matching TRBD2. J gave up 6 bases and V 5 bases, and 5 bases lay outside the gene matches. Germline values: CDR1 SNHLY, CDR2 FYNNEI. The CDR3 covers 14 residues. The CDR3 DNA reads as TGTGCCAGCAGTCCCGGGACTAGCATCAATGAGCAGTTCTTC. Protein: CASSPGTSINEQFF.

The chain employs TRBV7-8 and TRBJ2-5, with TRBD1 matching over 7 bases. V lost 5 bases and J lost 5; bases outside the gene matches: 11. Germline V gene sequence: CDR1 SGHVS, CDR2 FQNEAQ. This CDR3 is 15 amino acids long. CDR3 residues: CASSPGTAQVETQYF. DNA for the CDR3: TGTGCCAGCAGCCCCGGGACAGCACAAGTGGAGACCCAGTACTTC.

The genes are TRBV6-2 or TRBV6-3 and TRBJ2-1; D uncertain. Trimming shortened V by 2 bases and J by 3 bases, and 2 bases separated the two germline ends. Per the germline V gene, CDR1 is MNHEY and CDR2 is SVGEGT. The CDR3 is 12 residues long. The CDR3 spells CASSYVYNEQFF. The CDR3 coding sequence is TGTGCCAGCAGTTACGTCTACAATGAGCAGTTCTTC.

CDR3 amino acids: CASSIMENSPLHF. As DNA, the CDR3 is TGTGCCAGTAGTATAATGGAGAATTCACCCCTCCACTTT. This chain joins TRBV19 and TRBJ1-6, with D unresolved. The CDR3 runs 13 residues. In germline, CDR1 is LNHDA, CDR2 SQIVND (reference sequence). V lost 2 bases to trimming and J lost 7 bases, with 6 bases between them.

The CDR3 region is CASSEARLEAFF. CDR3 DNA: TGTGCCAGCAGTGAAGCGCGCCTAGAAGCTTTCTTT. This sequence joins TRBV2 and TRBJ1-1; no firm D call. This CDR3 region has 12 residues. Germline assignment: CDR1 SNHLY and CDR2 FYNNEI. Between the trimmed V and J ends, which lost 0 bases and 8 bases, there was a span of 7 bases.

The V gene is TRBV7-9, the J gene TRBJ2-6; 10 bases map to TRBD2. The V gene end was trimmed by 2 bases and the J gene end by 2 bases; junction bases not matched to a gene: 9. This CDR3 has 19 residues. CDR1 and CDR2 (germline): SEHNR, FQNEAQ (reference sequence). The CDR3 here is CASSLKLVAGGTGANVLTF. CDR3 bases: TGTGCCAGCAGCTTAAAGTTGGTAGCGGGGGGTACTGGGGCCAACGTCCTGACTTTC.

The rearrangement links TRBV3-1 to TRBJ2-1; 9 bases match TRBD2. Germline V gene sequence: CDR1 LGHDT, CDR2 YNNKEL (reference sequence). The CDR3 length is 16 residues. V lost 0 bases and J lost 8; bases outside the gene matches: 8. The CDR3 spells CASSQEWAGGRDEQFF. For the CDR3, the DNA is TGTGCCAGCAGCCAAGAGTGGGCGGGGGGGAGAGATGAGCAGTTCTTC.

The J gene is TRBJ2-1, the V gene TRBV9; D not certain. Germline CDR1 is SGDLS and CDR2 is YYNGEE. The CDR3 sequence is 15 residues long. V was pared by 0 bases and J by 0 bases, with 7 bases between. The CDR3 DNA follows: TGTGCCAGCAGCGTAGACTTGAGCTCCTACAATGAGCAGTTCTTC. It encodes CASSVDLSSYNEQFF.

This chain uses TRBV28 with TRBJ2-7, with 8 bases aligning to TRBD1. The CDR3 is made up of 14 amino acids. The V gene end was trimmed by 6 bases and the J gene end by 7 bases; junction bases not matched to a gene: 11. The germline CDR1 and CDR2 sequences are MDHEN and SYDVKM. CDR3 DNA: TGTGCCAGCAGCGACAACAGGGGGTCGAGGGAGCAGTACTTC. Protein product: CASSDNRGSREQYF.

As DNA, the CDR3 is TGCGCCAGCAGCCCACGGGCAGGGGTCGGGAACACTGAAGCTTTCTTT. Its protein product is CASSPRAGVGNTEAFF. The V call is TRBV5-1, the J call TRBJ1-1; tentative D call: TRBD1 (6 bases). The CDR3 covers 16 residues. V gave up 4 bases and J gave up 1 base, with 17 bases separating them. Germline assignment: CDR1 SGHRS and CDR2 YFSETQ.

The chain combines TRBV9 with TRBJ2-4; no reliable D call. CDR3 size: 14 residues. V lost 0 bases to trimming and J lost 0 bases, with 4 bases between them. The germline CDR1 and CDR2 sequences are SGDLS and YYNGEE. The CDR3: CASSVGPAKNIQYF. The CDR3 region has the DNA TGTGCCAGCAGCGTAGGTCCAGCCAAAAACATTCAGTACTTC.

The J gene is TRBJ2-7, the V gene TRBV9; D possibly uses TRBD1 or TRBD2 (5 bases each). This CDR3 has 15 residues. Germline assignment: CDR1 SGDLS and CDR2 YYNGEE. Trimming left V 2 bases short and J 4 bases short, with 16 bases between. Here the CDR3 reads CASSVGSQGAYEQYF. CDR3 bases: TGTGCCAGCAGCGTGGGGTCCCAGGGAGCGTACGAGCAGTACTTC.

This chain links TRBV7-2 with TRBJ2-1; TRBD2 is a possible D gene (6 bases). Looked up from germline, CDR1 is SGHTA and CDR2 is FQGNSA. Trimming removed 2 bases from V and 10 bases from J, with 12 bases in between. This CDR3 region has 13 residues. The CDR3, as DNA: TGTGCCAGCAGCTTACTGGCGGGATACGAGCAGTTCTTC. Residues: CASSLLAGYEQFF.

The CDR3 reads CASSQEGSGGAEETQYF. CDR3 nucleotides: TGTGCCAGCAGCCAAGAGGGTAGCGGGGGGGCGGAAGAGACCCAGTACTTC. V gene TRBV4-2 combines with J gene TRBJ2-5, with TRBD2 identical over 11 bases. With V trimmed by 0 bases and J by 3 bases, 6 bases remained unmatched. Germline values: CDR1 LGHNA, CDR2 YNFKEQ. This CDR3 has 17 residues.

The chain couples TRBV5-1 to TRBJ2-5; 7 nucleotides align to TRBD2. The CDR3 sequence is 15 residues long. Germline CDR1 and CDR2: SGHRS and YFSETQ. J was trimmed by 0 bases and V by 4 bases; bases with no gene match: 6. The DNA of the CDR3 is TGCGCCAGCAGCCATCGGGCGGGGGACCAAGAGACCCAGTACTTC. Amino acids: CASSHRAGDQETQYF.

Written as DNA, the CDR3 is TGTGCCAGCAGCACGGGACTAAAGGTCCAGCCCCAGCATTTT. Amino acids: CASSTGLKVQPQHF. J is TRBJ1-5 and V is TRBV5-7; the D gene is possibly TRBD1 (5 bases). TRBV5-7 is placed among ORFs of uncertain function. V lost 4 bases, J lost 7 bases, and 15 bases lay in between. This CDR3 comprises 14 residues.